A single sample is the source of the 20 T cell receptor beta chains below, sequenced in a study of cytomegalovirus exposure and HLA in healthy donors. The PCR used 60 Vbeta and 13 Jbeta primers. Some clones are missing from TCRdb's copy, which holds only in-frame ones; the method was immunoSEQ multiplex PCR. Of approximately 150,000 clones detected, approximately 79% appear once; the ten largest clones hold roughly 2%. Sequencing used PBMCs. Receptors originate from a man aged 40-55 years in good health and CMV-seronegative.

This clone was detected once. V usage is TRBV6-4 and J usage is TRBJ2-3; 8 bases agree with TRBD2. Per germline, CDR1 MRHNA and CDR2 SNTAGT. The trim removed 2 bases at V and 6 bases at J, leaving 7 bases unmatched. The CDR3 spans 15 residues. The CDR3 loop reads CASSDDGRAWDTQYF. CDR3 nucleotide sequence: TGTGCCAGCAGTGACGACGGGAGGGCTTGGGATACGCAGTATTTT.

The V call is TRBV9, the J call TRBJ2-5, with TRBD2 identical over 10 bases. The DNA matches TRBJ2-7 better at its end, which makes the J call doubtful. The germline V gene has CDR1 SGDLS and CDR2 YYNGEE. This CDR3 comprises 17 residues. CDR3: CASSTTSGSSGGNEQYF. CDR3 nucleotide sequence: TGTGCCAGCAGCACGACTAGCGGGTCGTCGGGGGGGAACGAGCAGTACTTC.

The rearrangement joins TRBV6-1 to TRBJ2-2, with no clear D. This CDR3 is 13 amino acids long. From germline, CDR1 is MNHNS and CDR2 SASEGT. V was trimmed by 4 bases and J by 6 bases, leaving 9 bases between them. The CDR3 region is CASSGHLAGELFF. The CDR3 DNA sequence: TGTGCCAGCAGTGGGCATCTCGCCGGGGAGCTGTTTTTT.

J is TRBJ2-1 and V is TRBV9, with 10 bases identical to TRBD2. The junction had 12 bases not matched to a gene; V was cut back by 3 bases and J by 0 bases. The CDR3 spans 19 residues. Germline CDR1 SGDLS, CDR2 YYNGEE. In nucleotides, the CDR3 is TGTGCCAGCAGCGCTAAGTGGAGCGGGAGGGCAAGCTCCTACAATGAGCAGTTCTTC. Translation gives CASSAKWSGRASSYNEQFF.

The chain is built from TRBV5-4 and TRBJ2-1; 10 bases align to TRBD2. This CDR3 region has 15 residues. Germline V gene sequence: CDR1 SGHNT, CDR2 YYREEE (reference sequence). Trimming cost V 4 bases and J 5 bases; bases outside gene matches: 6. The CDR3 DNA sequence: TGTGCCAGCAGCGGGAGGACTAGCGGCCACAATGAGCAGTTCTTC. Translated: CASSGRTSGHNEQFF.

The V call is TRBV5-7, the J call TRBJ2-7, with TRBD1 matching over 8 bases. TRBV5-7 is an ORF; its function is uncertain. With 3 bases clipped from V and 3 bases from J, the junction kept 8 bases outside the gene matches. The CDR3 consists of 15 residues. The CDR3 nucleotides are TGTGCCAGCAGCTGGGCGGGACAGGCCTACTACGAGCAGTACTTC. This translates into CASSWAGQAYYEQYF.

The V gene is TRBV7-2, the J gene TRBJ2-5; possibly TRBD2 for D (5 bases). Trimming took 5 bases from V and 5 from J, leaving 24 bases between them. The CDR3 is 17 amino acids. In germline, CDR1 is SGHTA, CDR2 FQGNSA. Here the CDR3 reads CASSPRLLGGPAETQYF. CDR3 in DNA: TGTGCCAGCAGCCCTCGGCTGTTGGGCGGGCCAGCGGAGACCCAGTACTTC.

The V call is TRBV29-1, the J call TRBJ2-7; 8 bases line up with TRBD2. The CDR3 is made up of 12 amino acids. J gave up 0 bases and V 5 bases, and 0 bases lay outside the gene matches. Germline V gives CDR1 SQVTM, CDR2 ANQGSEA. The CDR3, as DNA: TGCAGCGTTAGCGGGAGCTCCTACGAGCAGTACTTC. This sequence encodes CSVSGSSYEQYF.

This clone came up a few times. J is TRBJ2-3 and V is TRBV28; 10 bases align to TRBD2. The CDR3 contains 14 residues. Per the germline V gene, CDR1 is MDHEN and CDR2 is SYDVKM. The CDR3 nucleotides read TGTGCTCTGGGGCTAGCGGGGGGCACAGATACGCAGTATTTT. It translates to CALGLAGGTDTQYF.

The chain has TRBV21-1 and TRBJ2-2; the table's D call TRBD1 went unverified against the DNA. TRBV21-1 is shown as a pseudogene. The CDR3 length is 15 residues. The chain's CDR3 is CASGNNATQGGELFF. The CDR3, as DNA: TGTGCCAGCGGCAACAACGCGACCCAGGGCGGGGAGCTGTTTTTT.

This CDR3 reads CASSHLAGGWNEQFF. The CDR3 DNA is TGTGCCAGCAGCCACCTAGCGGGAGGGTGGAATGAGCAGTTCTTC. The chain uses TRBV7-8 and TRBJ2-1; TRBD2 matches 12 bases. The V gene's germline CDR1 is SGHVS and CDR2 FQNEAQ. The CDR3 consists of 15 residues. V trimming: 5 bases; J trimming: 7 bases; junction bases outside the gene matches: 6.

V usage is TRBV4-1 and J usage is TRBJ2-5, with TRBD1 matching over 7 bases. Per germline, CDR1 MGHRA and CDR2 YSYEKL. The CDR3 consists of 16 residues. With V trimmed by 4 bases and J by 2 bases, 10 bases remained unmatched. The CDR3 reads CASSLLGDSSQETQYF. The CDR3 region has the DNA TGCGCCAGCAGCCTACTGGGGGACAGCTCACAAGAGACCCAGTACTTC.

The rearrangement joins TRBV11-3 to TRBJ2-1; TRBD2 matches at 7 bases. With 1 base clipped from V and 13 bases from J, the junction kept 10 bases outside the gene matches. Germline V gene data show CDR1 as SGHNT and CDR2 as YENEEA. This CDR3 is built from 14 residues. The CDR3 DNA follows: TGTGCCAGCAGCTTAGGGGTAGCGGGTGGCTCTCAGTTCTTC. It specifies CASSLGVAGGSQFF.

The chain joins TRBV7-2 to TRBJ1-4, with D maybe TRBD1 (5 bases). This CDR3 contains 15 residues. Germline-derived CDR1 and CDR2 are SGHTA and FQGNSA. The V end lost 1 base, the J end lost 4 bases, and 10 bases lay between the germline ends. The CDR3 DNA sequence: TGTGCCAGCAGCTTAGGAGGGGAGGTTAATGAAAAACTGTTTTTT. Its translation: CASSLGGEVNEKLFF.

The CDR3 region has the DNA TGTGCCAGCAGAGGGCAGGGAGGCTATGGCTACACCTTC. It codes for CASRGQGGYGYTF. The chain joins TRBV6-5 to TRBJ1-2; a weak D match, TRBD1 (5 bases). Between the trimmed V and J ends, which lost 6 bases and 4 bases, there was a span of 12 bases. This CDR3 region has 13 residues. The germline V gene has CDR1 MNHEY and CDR2 SVGAGI.

The rearrangement links TRBV10-3 to TRBJ2-7; 10 nucleotides line up with TRBD1. The CDR3 is 14 amino acids. Germline values: CDR1 ENHRY, CDR2 SYGVKD. With 11 bases clipped from V and 2 bases from J, the junction kept 9 bases outside the gene matches. The CDR3 loop reads CAVVPGQGTYEQYF. CDR3 nucleotides: TGTGCCGTCGTGCCGGGACAGGGGACCTACGAGCAGTACTTC.

This chain connects TRBV28 to TRBJ2-7, with 11 bases identical to TRBD1. The CDR3 is made up of 16 amino acids. The V gene's germline CDR1 is MDHEN and CDR2 SYDVKM. Trimming removed 8 bases from V and 6 bases from J; junction bases left unmatched: 15. CDR3 DNA: TGTGCCAGCCCTCCCCCCCTCGGACAGGGGGCAGGCGAGCAGTACTTC. Its protein is CASPPPLGQGAGEQYF.

Concerning this clone: Mismatch with germline at one junction end may stem from a read error. For the CDR3, the DNA is TGTGCCAGCAGCCAAGCTACTAGCGATAGGAGATGGTTC. This gives the protein CASSQATSDRRWF. J is TRBJ2-7 and V is TRBV4-2; 7 nucleotides align to TRBD2. The CDR3 has 13 amino acids. Per the germline V gene, CDR1 is LGHNA and CDR2 is YNFKEQ.

Details on this clone: The junction shows a germline mismatch at one end, possibly a read error. This chain connects TRBV5-4 to TRBJ2-2, with 8 bases identical to TRBD1. The CDR3 is made up of 14 amino acids. Germline loops: CDR1 SGHNT, CDR2 YYREEE (reference sequence). The CDR3, as DNA: TGTGCCAGCAGCTTAAGTGGACAGGGAAGTTTAAGGTTATTT. This sequence encodes CASSLSGQGSLRLF.

The rearrangement uses TRBV2 and TRBJ2-2; D gene ambiguous. The length of the CDR3 is 13 residues. Germline loops: CDR1 SNHLY, CDR2 FYNNEI. Trimming took 4 bases from V and 8 from J, leaving 11 bases between them. This chain's CDR3 is CASSGGLGGELFF. DNA of the CDR3: TGTGCCAGCAGTGGCGGATTGGGTGGGGAGCTGTTTTTT.